This T cell receptor (beta chain) was captured in a study of breast tumors, draining lymph nodes, adjacent tissues. The study, taken as a whole, reports: Data only fit, rather than demonstrated, lymph node origin of most tumor T cells. Compared with lymph nodes, tumors were less diverse; compared with nontumor tissue, more. Data fit most tumor T cells coming from lymph node, expanding in tumor.

CDR1 and CDR2 from the germline V gene are SGDLS and YYNGEE. The CDR3 is 16 residues long. Samples came from axillary lymph nodes draining the breast cancer. A single record per CDR3 protein comes from TCRdb applying MiXCR to the multiplex PCR reads. The sample records fewer than 200,000 distinct CDR3 sequences, 30% to 35% being singletons. Notes on this clonotype: The antigen is undetermined. A much larger clone is a single base away; this may be a read error.

Source material: axillary lymph node tissue. This chain connects TRBV9 to TRBJ2-1; D perhaps matches TRBD2 (6 bases). The clonotype was recovered from a female donor with breast cancer. Some clones in this sample may be carry-over from other donors' samples. The DNA for the CDR3 is TGTGCCAGCAGCGTAGGGCGACTAGGGACCTACGATGAGCAGTTCTTC. It translates to CASSVGRLGTYDEQFF. The full variable domain, rest sourced from reference TRBV9 and TRBJ2-1, is DSGVTQTPKHLITATGQRVTLRCSPRSGDLSVYWYQQSLDQGLQFLIQYYNGEERAKGNILERFSAQQFPDLHSELNLSSLELGDSALYFCASSVGRLGTYDEQFFGPGTRLTVL.